This entry lists 19 T cell receptor beta chains sequenced from one sample in a study of Ad26.COV2.S vaccination and SARS-CoV-2 variants. The table came from immunoSEQ multiplex PCR; TCRdb's copy has only in-frame clones and leaves some out. The repertoire holds around 300,000 clones, 75% to 90% seen once, with about 4.6% in the top ten. Treatment here: around 19 received Ad26.COV2.S at low or high dose, single or two shots; five or six received placebo; per-sample allocation not given. Day 63 following the first vaccine or placebo injection was when the samples were taken. The source material was peripheral blood, sampled in a trial of Ad26.COV2.S vaccine versus placebo. Every receptor here comes from a person between 18 and 60 years old who received the Ad26.COV2.S COVID-19 vaccine or a placebo.

Points on this clone: A junction end diverges from the germline sequence, so it may reflect a read error. This chain links TRBV5-6 with TRBJ2-7; D possibly matches TRBD1 or TRBD2 (5 bases each). Germline-derived CDR1 and CDR2 are SGHDT and YYEEEE. The CDR3 consists of 13 residues. CDR3 protein: CASSPGFDRGRHF. CDR3 coding DNA: TGTGCCAGCAGCCCGGGATTCGACAGAGGGAGACACTTC.

The chain employs TRBV3-1 (or the pseudogene TRBV3-2) and TRBJ2-1; 7 positions match TRBD2. The germline V gene has CDR1 LGHDT and CDR2 YNNKEL (reference sequence). The J segment lost 10 bases and the V segment lost 3 bases, leaving 9 bases of the junction unmatched. This CDR3 region has 14 residues. DNA of the CDR3: TGTGCCAGCAGCCAGACATCCGGGACTACCGAGCAGTTCTTC. Protein sequence: CASSQTSGTTEQFF.

CDR3 in DNA: TGCGCCAGCAGGCTTAAGACTAGCGGGAGGCCAGATACGCAGTATTTT. Protein: CASRLKTSGRPDTQYF. The chain joins TRBV4-1 to TRBJ2-3; 13 bases are a match to TRBD2. Unmatched junction bases numbered 7, after V lost 6 bases and J lost 4 bases. The CDR3 has 16 amino acids. Germline assignment: CDR1 MGHRA and CDR2 YSYEKL.

The gene calls are TRBV29-1 and TRBJ2-1; D is uncertain. The V end lost 3 bases, the J end lost 6 bases, and 12 bases lay between the germline ends. This CDR3 comprises 13 residues. The V gene's germline CDR1 is SQVTM and CDR2 ANQGSEA. The CDR3 DNA is TGCAGCGTTGAGGGCCGGGCCCCCAATGAGCAGTTCTTC. Translated, it gives CSVEGRAPNEQFF.

The chain is built from TRBV4-3 and TRBJ1-5; D not resolved. V was cut by 1 base and J by 7 bases, with 11 bases left in between. The CDR3 covers 14 residues. Germline loops: CDR1 LGHNA, CDR2 YSLEER. CDR3 loop: CASSQVLGGQPQHF. As DNA, the CDR3 is TGCGCCAGCAGCCAAGTTCTCGGCGGCCAGCCCCAGCATTTT.

The CDR3 sequence is CASSGDLGETQYF. The CDR3 DNA is TGTGCCAGTAGTGGGGATTTGGGGGAGACCCAGTACTTC. The rearrangement uses TRBV19 and TRBJ2-5, with unresolved D. CDR3 size: 13 residues. V was cut by 5 bases and J by 5 bases, with 12 bases left in between. The V gene's germline CDR1 is LNHDA and CDR2 SQIVND (reference sequence). The whole variable domain, filled in from reference TRBV19 and TRBJ2-5, reads DGGITQSPKYLFRKEGQNVTLSCEQNLNHDAMYWYRQDPGQGLRLIYYSQIVNDFQKGDIAEGYSVSREKKESFPLTVTSAQKNPTAFYLCASSGDLGETQYFGPGTRLLVL.

Ten or more counts support this clone. The chain carries TRBV7-2 and TRBJ1-1, with TRBD1 matching over 8 bases. CDR1 is SGHTA, CDR2 FQGNSA, per germline. The CDR3 sequence is 18 residues long. After removal of 1 base from V and 4 bases from J, the junction contained 14 bases not matched to a gene. CDR3 coding DNA: TGTGCCAGCAGCTTAGGATTGAGGCAGGGGGCCTGGGGCACTGAAGCTTTCTTT. Protein product: CASSLGLRQGAWGTEAFF.

The chain recombines TRBV4-1 with TRBJ2-5; possibly TRBD1 for D (5 bases). V was trimmed by 6 bases and J by 2 bases, leaving 16 bases between them. Germline V CDR1 and CDR2: MGHRA, YSYEKL. The CDR3 is 15 amino acids. The DNA of the CDR3 is TGCGCCAGCAGTACAAGGGGATCTAGGCAAGAGACCCAGTACTTC. The encoded protein is CASSTRGSRQETQYF.

This chain's CDR3 is CASSPAGGRTEAFF. CDR3 in DNA: TGTGCCAGCAGTCCCGCCGGGGGGCGCACTGAAGCTTTCTTT. This sequence joins TRBV27 and TRBJ1-1; maybe TRBD1 (6 bases). V gave up 5 bases and J gave up 4 bases, with 14 bases separating them. Per the germline V gene, CDR1 is MNHEY and CDR2 is SMNVEV (reference sequence). This CDR3 region has 14 residues.

The chain couples TRBV6-5 to TRBJ2-7; weak D call: TRBD1 (5 bases). Germline lookup yields CDR1 MNHEY and CDR2 SVGAGI. Trimming shortened V by 0 bases and J by 6 bases, and 15 bases separated the two germline ends. The CDR3 is 15 amino acids. The CDR3 bases are TGTGCCAGCAGTTACTCGAGACCATTTACAGGCGAGCAGTACTTC. Translation: CASSYSRPFTGEQYF.

This CDR3 is CASIEWGNYGYTF. CDR3 nucleotides: TGTGCCAGCATTGAATGGGGGAACTATGGCTACACCTTC. V gene TRBV28 combines with J gene TRBJ1-2; D may be TRBD1 (5 bases). The CDR3 totals 13 residues. V was trimmed by 7 bases and J by 2 bases, leaving 11 bases between them. Germline V gene lookup returns CDR1 MDHEN and CDR2 SYDVKM.

The chain uses TRBV6-5 and TRBJ2-3; D gene unclear. CDR3 length: 13 residues. V lost 2 bases to trimming and J lost 0 bases, with 3 bases between them. Germline values: CDR1 MNHEY, CDR2 SVGAGI. The CDR3 here is CASSYGSTDTQYF. CDR3 nucleotides: TGTGCCAGCAGTTACGGGAGCACAGATACGCAGTATTTT.

The chain combines TRBV28 with TRBJ1-1; 7 positions agree with TRBD1. Trimming took 8 bases from V and 1 from J; bases not matched to a gene: 4. Germline loops: CDR1 MDHEN, CDR2 SYDVKM. CDR3 length equals 13 residues. The CDR3 bases are TGTGCCAGCCGGGACAGTGGGAACACTGAAGCTTTCTTT. Protein product: CASRDSGNTEAFF. Supplemented by reference TRBV28 and TRBJ1-1, the full variable domain reads DVKVTQSSRYLVKRTGEKVFLECVQDMDHENMFWYRQDPGLGLRLIYFSYDVKMKEKGDIPEGYSVSREKKERFSLILESASTNQTSMYLCASRDSGNTEAFFGQGTRLTVV.

This clone was detected only once. The rearrangement uses TRBV4-1 and TRBJ2-1; 11 bases map to TRBD2. The CDR3 has 16 residues. Germline V gene sequence: CDR1 MGHRA, CDR2 YSYEKL. V shed 2 bases, J shed 5 bases, and the junction held 5 bases outside the gene matches. For the CDR3, the DNA is TGCGCCAGCAGCCAACTTACTAGCGGGAGACACAATGAGCAGTTCTTC. Protein: CASSQLTSGRHNEQFF.

The chain links TRBV9 to TRBJ2-1; 9 bases are a match to TRBD2. The trim removed 0 bases at V and 7 bases at J, leaving 5 bases unmatched. The germline V gene has CDR1 SGDLS and CDR2 YYNGEE. The length of the CDR3 is 15 residues. CDR3 sequence (DNA): TGTGCCAGCAGCGTAGTAGATAGCGGGAGTAATGAGCAGTTCTTC. It is translated as CASSVVDSGSNEQFF.

The chain links TRBV5-4 to TRBJ2-7; weak D call: TRBD2 (6 bases). The CDR3 length is 13 residues. The germline gives CDR1 SGHNT, CDR2 YYREEE (reference sequence). Trimming took 0 bases from V and 4 from J, leaving 8 bases between them. The CDR3 spells CASSLGGTYEQYF. The CDR3 DNA reads TGTGCCAGCAGCTTGGGTGGGACTTACGAGCAGTACTTC.

The count of this clone is one. The V and J genes are TRBV19 and TRBJ2-3; 9 nucleotides agree with TRBD1. CDR1 LNHDA and CDR2 SQIVND come from the germline V gene (reference sequence). The CDR3 totals 13 residues. With 6 bases clipped from V and 5 bases from J, the junction kept 3 bases outside the gene matches. Here the CDR3 DNA reads TGTGCCAGTAGAAACAGGGGGCAAGATACGCAGTATTTT. It yields the protein CASRNRGQDTQYF.

This chain uses TRBV6-5 with TRBJ2-1; D may correspond to TRBD1 or TRBD2 (6 bases each). Germline V gene sequence: CDR1 MNHEY, CDR2 SVGAGI. The CDR3 totals 15 residues. Trimming shortened V by 7 bases and J by 0 bases, and 13 bases separated the two germline ends. CDR3 amino acids: CASMGAGNSYNEQFF. The CDR3 DNA reads TGTGCCAGCATGGGGGCGGGGAACTCCTACAATGAGCAGTTCTTC.

V gene TRBV19 combines with J gene TRBJ2-6, with D possibly TRBD1 on 6 matching bases. The germline V gene encodes CDR1 LNHDA and CDR2 SQIVND (reference sequence). V shed 0 bases and J shed 2 bases, with 11 bases lying between them. The length of the CDR3 is 17 residues. Written as DNA, the CDR3 is TGTGCCAGTAGTATAGAGTTGGGGGCGGCTGGGGCCAACGTCCTGACTTTC. This gives the protein CASSIELGAAGANVLTF. Variable domain in full (rest from reference TRBV19 and TRBJ2-6): DGGITQSPKYLFRKEGQNVTLSCEQNLNHDAMYWYRQDPGQGLRLIYYSQIVNDFQKGDIAEGYSVSREKKESFPLTVTSAQKNPTAFYLCASSIELGAAGANVLTFGAGSRLTVL.